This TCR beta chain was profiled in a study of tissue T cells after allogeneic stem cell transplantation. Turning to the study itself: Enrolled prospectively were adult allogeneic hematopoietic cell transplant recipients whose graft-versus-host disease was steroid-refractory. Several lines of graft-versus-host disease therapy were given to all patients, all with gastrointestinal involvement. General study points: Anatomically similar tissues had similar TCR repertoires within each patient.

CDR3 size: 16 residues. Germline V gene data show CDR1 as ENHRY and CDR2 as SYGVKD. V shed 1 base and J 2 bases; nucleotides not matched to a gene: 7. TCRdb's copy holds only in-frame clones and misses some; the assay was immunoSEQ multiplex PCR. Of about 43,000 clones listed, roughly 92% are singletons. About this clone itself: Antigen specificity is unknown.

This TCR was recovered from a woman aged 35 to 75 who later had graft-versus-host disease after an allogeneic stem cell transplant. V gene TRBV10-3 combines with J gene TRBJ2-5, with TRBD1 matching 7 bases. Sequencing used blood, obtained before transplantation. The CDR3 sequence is CAISEWGTESQETQYF. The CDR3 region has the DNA TGTGCCATCAGTGAGTGGGGGACAGAGTCTCAAGAGACCCAGTACTTC.